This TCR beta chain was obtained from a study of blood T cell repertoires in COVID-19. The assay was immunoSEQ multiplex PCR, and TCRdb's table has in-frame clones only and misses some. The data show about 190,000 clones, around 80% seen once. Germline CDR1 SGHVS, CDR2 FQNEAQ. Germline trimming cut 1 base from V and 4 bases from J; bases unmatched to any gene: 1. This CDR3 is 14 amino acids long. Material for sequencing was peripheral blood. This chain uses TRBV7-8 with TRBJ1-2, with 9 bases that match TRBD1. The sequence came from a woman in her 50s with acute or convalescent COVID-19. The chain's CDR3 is CASSLDRGPYGYTF. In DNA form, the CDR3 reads TGTGCCAGCAGCTTAGACAGGGGGCCCTATGGCTACACCTTC.